The sequence of this T cell receptor (beta chain) was determined in a study of T cells and copy number aberrations in small-cell lung cancer. Overall study findings and caveats: The study's sample size was small, so findings need validation.

The length of the CDR3 is 14 residues. Germline V CDR1 and CDR2: SGHRS, YFSETQ. V lost 0 bases and J 3 bases, leaving 6 bases between the germline ends. Patients with resected limited-stage small-cell lung cancer, operated 2008 to 2020. Sequencing used immunoSEQ multiplex PCR; TCRdb keeps in-frame clones, though not all of them. Of 7,000 or so clones listed, about 72% are singletons. As to this clone: Its target is unknown.

The genes are TRBV5-1 and TRBJ2-2; D uncertain. Sequenced sample: normal tissue next to the tumor. The sequence came from a woman in her 70s with small cell lung cancer. Some clones in this sample may be carry-over from other donors' samples. The CDR3 DNA is TGCGCCAGCAGCTTGGGACACCACACCGGGGAGCTGTTTTTT. This encodes CASSLGHHTGELFF.